A selection of T cell receptor beta chains follows, all from one sample in a study of beta chain features in type 1 diabetes. The assay was immunoSEQ multiplex PCR, and TCRdb's table has in-frame clones only and misses some. There are 300,000 to 350,000 clones in the sample; around 9.3% occur only once, and 1% lies in the top ten. The sequencing input was central memory CD4+ T cells from blood. Receptors originate from a man aged 25-45 years with type 1 diabetes. CDR3s include the opening cysteine and the closing phenylalanine or tryptophan. A D gene is named only where the DNA matches it firmly. Clone size is stated in some rows and not others, as once, few, many or a class when expanded.

TRBJ1-2 - few TRBV19 TGTGCCAGTAGCCTTCCCCTTAGGGGGAACTATGGCTACACCTTC CASSLPLRGNYGYTF
TRBJ2-5 - - TRBV9 TGTGCCAGCAGCCCCGGGCATCAGGAGACCCAGTACTTC CASSPGHQETQYF
TRBJ2-7 TRBD2 - TRBV14 TGTGCCAGCAGCCCGCTAGGGGCCGGGGGGGACGAGCAGTACTTC CASSPLGAGGDEQYF
TRBJ1-1 - many TRBV10-3 TGTGCCTCCAAAGAGGCGTACACTGAAGCTTTCTTT CASKEAYTEAFF
TRBJ2-1 - - TRBV7-2 TGTGCCAGCAGCTTAGCGGGGGGGCGCTACAATGAGCAGTTCTTC CASSLAGGRYNEQFF
TRBJ1-2 TRBD1 - TRBV5-6 TGTGCCAGCAGCGCCGGGACAGTCTATGGCTACACCTTC CASSAGTVYGYTF
TRBJ1-4 - few TRBV28 TGTGCCAGCAGCTGGGGCGGTAATGAAAAACTGTTTTTT CASSWGGNEKLFF
TRBJ2-7 - - TRBV6-5 TGTGCCAGCAGTTACCAGGGCTACTCCTACGAGCAGTACTTC CASSYQGYSYEQYF
TRBJ2-7 TRBD2 - TRBV7-2 TGTGCCAGCAGCCTGCGGGGGGCGCCCTACGAGCAGTACTTC CASSLRGAPYEQYF
TRBJ2-3 - few TRBV6-6 TGTGCCAGCAGTTCCCCCATGATAGGGCTCACAGATACGCAGTATTTT CASSSPMIGLTDTQYF
TRBJ1-1 - few TRBV18 TGTGCCAGCTCACCAAGGGAGGGGAGTGAAGCTTTCTTT CASSPREGSEAFF
TRBJ2-7 - - TRBV4-3 TGCGCCAGCAGCCAAGCCCATCAGGGTAAATACGAGCAGTACTTC CASSQAHQGKYEQYF
TRBJ1-5 TRBD1 - TRBV6-6 TGTGCCACCCTAACAGGGGACTATAGCAATCAGCCCCAGCATTTT CATLTGDYSNQPQHF
TRBJ1-1 TRBD1 - TRBV6-4 TGTGCCAGCAGCCCGGGACAGGGAACAACTGAAGCTTTCTTT CASSPGQGTTEAFF